The 28 T cell receptor beta chains below all came from one sample that was sequenced in a study of regulatory T cells in long-lasting Graves disease. Arm-PCR with iRepertoire HTBI primers amplified the CDR3 regions for these TCR beta libraries. TCRdb reprocessed the multiplex PCR reads via MiXCR and lists one record per CDR3 protein. The data contain more than 400,000 distinct CDR3 sequences, less than 20% of them singletons. The time point: newly diagnosed GD, antithyroid drugs for less than 3 months. PBMC RNA was the source of the TCR library. The sample also formed part of further work on T cells in Graves' hyperthyroidism and ophthalmopathy.

The input for sequencing was peripheral blood mononuclear cells (PBMCs), taken at new diagnosis, from a patient treated with antithyroid drugs. Receptors originate from a woman aged 30 to 39 with Graves disease.

The V call is TRBV24-1, the J call TRBJ1-5; TRBD1 agrees at 9 bases. There are 14 residues in the CDR3. V trimming: 3 bases; J trimming: 5 bases; junction bases outside the gene matches: 1. Germline loops: CDR1 KGHDR, CDR2 SFDVKD. In DNA form, the CDR3 reads TGTGCCACCAGTGATACAGGGGGCTATCAGCCCCAGCATTTT. It specifies CATSDTGGYQPQHF.

This clonotype was observed at least ten times. This rearrangement joins TRBV7-9 to TRBJ2-7; TRBD1 matches at 9 bases. Germline V lookup: CDR1 SEHNR, CDR2 FQNEAQ (reference sequence). Trimming cost V 5 bases and J 5 bases; bases outside gene matches: 7. The CDR3 spans 14 residues. The CDR3 sequence is CASSPDRGDHEQYF. The CDR3 DNA sequence: TGTGCCAGCAGCCCCGACAGGGGGGACCACGAGCAGTACTTC.

This clonotype was seen at least ten times. The J gene is TRBJ2-3, the V gene TRBV6-2 or TRBV6-3, with D maybe TRBD1 (5 bases). Trimming removed 2 bases at V and 0 bases at J, with 9 bases between. The CDR3 totals 15 residues. The germline V gene has CDR1 MNHEY and CDR2 SVGEGT. CDR3 DNA sequence: TGTGCCAGCAGTTACGGGGCGCCCAGCACAGATACGCAGTATTTT. Translated: CASSYGAPSTDTQYF.

V usage is TRBV6-2 or TRBV6-3 and J usage is TRBJ1-4, with unresolved D. Trimming removed 5 bases at V and 0 bases at J, with 7 bases between. The CDR3 is made up of 14 amino acids. From germline, CDR1 is MNHEY and CDR2 SVGEGT. The chain's CDR3 is CASSRQATNEKLFF. DNA of the CDR3: TGTGCCAGCAGTAGACAAGCAACTAATGAAAAACTGTTTTTT.

This clonotype has just a few counts. The chain joins TRBV20-1 to TRBJ2-2; 9 nucleotides match TRBD1. CDR3 size: 16 residues. The ends lost 6 bases at V and 6 bases at J; junction bases unmatched: 14. CDR1 and CDR2 from the germline V gene are DFQATT and SNEGSKA (reference sequence). CDR3 DNA sequence: TGCAGTGCGTCCAGCCGGGACAGGGAGATTTCCGGGGAGCTGTTTTTT. Translation: CSASSRDREISGELFF.

This clonotype was seen only a few times. The chain links TRBV11-2 to TRBJ1-2; no clear D gene. This CDR3 has 12 residues. CDR1 is SGHAT, CDR2 FQNNGV, per germline. The V gene lost 6 bases and the J gene lost 4 bases, with 9 bases spanning the gap. In nucleotides, the CDR3 is TGTGCCAGCAGTGACGCGTTCTATGGCTACACCTTC. Its protein is CASSDAFYGYTF.

This clonotype was seen repeatedly, ten times or more. V is TRBV20-1 and J is TRBJ2-3; 10 nucleotides agree with TRBD2. V lost 3 bases, J lost 0 bases, and 9 bases stayed unmatched. The CDR3 covers 17 residues. Per germline, CDR1 DFQATT and CDR2 SNEGSKA (reference sequence). The CDR3 DNA sequence: TGCAGTGCTAGTCGACCTTTAGCGGGAGGCAGCACAGATACGCAGTATTTT. It yields the protein CSASRPLAGGSTDTQYF.

This clonotype has a count of ten or more. This rearrangement joins TRBV7-9 to TRBJ2-1, with D tentatively TRBD2 (6 bases). The DNA end is more similar to TRBJ2-5, so the J call may be wrong. The CDR3 totals 16 residues. CDR1 and CDR2 from the germline V gene are SEHNR and FQNEAQ (reference sequence). The DNA of the CDR3 is TGTGCCAGCAATCAAGCGGGCGGAGGACACCAAGAGACCCAGTACTTC. It yields the protein CASNQAGGGHQETQYF.

J is TRBJ1-1 and V is TRBV27; TRBD1 agrees at 8 bases. V dropped 6 bases and J dropped 6; count of bases not matched to a gene: 3. The CDR3 is made up of 12 amino acids. Germline CDR1 is MNHEY and CDR2 is SMNVEV (reference sequence). The CDR3 loop is CASSGQGPEAFF. The DNA for the CDR3 is TGTGCCAGCAGCGGACAGGGACCTGAAGCTTTCTTT.

This clonotype was counted ten times or more. The chain uses TRBV20-1 and TRBJ1-1; 8 positions agree with TRBD1. This CDR3 contains 14 residues. CDR1 and CDR2 (germline): DFQATT, SNEGSKA (reference sequence). The V segment lost 0 bases and the J segment 5 bases; nucleotides outside the gene matches: 5. The CDR3, as DNA: TGCAGTGCTAGAGATCACAGGGGGATGACTGAAGCTTTCTTT. It is translated as CSARDHRGMTEAFF.

This sequence joins TRBV29-1 and TRBJ2-1; D remains ambiguous. CDR1 is SQVTM, CDR2 ANQGSEA, per germline. CDR3 length: 12 residues. Between the trimmed V and J ends, which lost 4 bases and 4 bases, there was a span of 8 bases. The DNA of the CDR3 is TGCAGCGTTGTAGCACAGTACAATGAGCAGTTCTTC. This gives the protein CSVVAQYNEQFF.

This chain connects TRBV4-1 to TRBJ1-6, with D uncertain. Trimming took off 0 bases at V and 9 bases at J, with 18 bases between the two ends. The germline V gene encodes CDR1 MGHRA and CDR2 YSYEKL. This CDR3 is built from 17 residues. The CDR3 loop is CASSQDRGKRSVSPLHF. The CDR3 DNA reads TGCGCCAGCAGCCAAGATCGGGGTAAGAGAAGCGTTTCACCCCTCCACTTT.

This clonotype was found a few times. DNA for the CDR3: TGTGCCATCAGTGATCCGTTAGGGCCAGGGTCCCACGAGCAGTACTTC. This codes for CAISDPLGPGSHEQYF. V usage is TRBV10-3 and J usage is TRBJ2-7; a weak D match, TRBD1 (5 bases). V was clipped by 3 bases and J by 5 bases, with 20 bases between them. The CDR3 totals 16 residues. Germline CDR1 reads ENHRY; CDR2 reads SYGVKD.

V is TRBV20-1 and J is TRBJ1-5; 7 nucleotides line up with TRBD1. The ends lost 2 bases at V and 0 bases at J; junction bases unmatched: 4. The CDR3 length is 15 residues. The germline gives CDR1 DFQATT, CDR2 SNEGSKA (reference sequence). CDR3 nucleotides: TGCAGTGCTAGACAGGGGGGATATAGCAATCAGCCCCAGCATTTT. This encodes CSARQGGYSNQPQHF.

This clonotype was found a few times. V and J are TRBV4-1 and TRBJ1-5; 9 nucleotides agree with TRBD1. The germline CDR1 and CDR2 sequences are MGHRA and YSYEKL. V lost 3 bases, J lost 7 bases, and 10 bases stayed unmatched. CDR3 size: 16 residues. The CDR3 DNA sequence: TGCGCCAGCAGCCACGCTTCCGGGACAGGGTCCCAGCCCCAGCATTTT. Its protein product is CASSHASGTGSQPQHF.

Many counts were recorded for this clonotype. This chain links TRBV20-1 with TRBJ2-2; 10 bases are shared with TRBD2. The CDR3 runs 19 residues. The germline gives CDR1 DFQATT, CDR2 SNEGSKA (reference sequence). The V and J ends lost 0 bases and 4 bases, in that order; junction bases with no gene match: 14. The CDR3 coding sequence is TGCAGTGCTAGAGAAGTGGGAGGGCCCCTAGCGGGAGTCACCGGGGAGCTGTTTTTT. It specifies CSAREVGGPLAGVTGELFF.

The sample holds a few counts of this clonotype. CDR3 protein: CASSYSSTFRVADTQYF. The CDR3 bases are TGTGCCAGCAGTTACTCGAGTACATTCAGGGTTGCAGATACGCAGTATTTT. The chain carries TRBV6-5 and TRBJ2-3; a possible D gene is TRBD1 (5 bases). Germline V CDR1 and CDR2: MNHEY, SVGAGI. The V and J ends lost 0 bases and 4 bases respectively, with 17 bases between them. CDR3 length: 17 amino acids.

The sample holds many counts of this clonotype. The CDR3 DNA sequence: TGTGCCAGCAGTACCCCTAGCGGGAGCGAGACCCAGTACTTC. As protein: CASSTPSGSETQYF. The chain carries TRBV27 and TRBJ2-5; 10 bases are a match to TRBD2. The CDR3 runs 14 residues. Per germline, CDR1 MNHEY and CDR2 SMNVEV (reference sequence). The V and J ends lost 5 bases and 5 bases, in that order; junction bases with no gene match: 5.

This sequence joins TRBV20-1 and TRBJ2-7, with no clear D. CDR1 DFQATT and CDR2 SNEGSKA come from the germline V gene (reference sequence). The CDR3 is 10 residues long. V dropped 7 bases and J dropped 5 bases, with 9 bases sitting between them. CDR3 residues: CSVTAHEQYF. DNA of the CDR3: TGCAGTGTTACAGCCCACGAGCAGTACTTC.

At least ten counts were recorded for this clonotype. The chain links TRBV5-1 to TRBJ2-7; 9 bases align to TRBD2. From germline, CDR1 is SGHRS and CDR2 YFSETQ. CDR3 length: 15 amino acids. The trim removed 4 bases at V and 3 bases at J, leaving 8 bases unmatched. CDR3 loop: CASSQIAGVYYEQYF. The CDR3 region has the DNA TGCGCCAGCAGCCAGATAGCGGGAGTGTACTACGAGCAGTACTTC.

This clonotype was found a few times. The chain is built from TRBV4-3 and TRBJ1-6; no definite D call. CDR1 LGHNA and CDR2 YSLEER come from the germline V gene. This CDR3 spans 16 amino acids. V was clipped by 0 bases and J by 4 bases, with 10 bases between them. CDR3 region: CASSQDMGNYNSPLHF. The DNA for the CDR3 is TGCGCCAGCAGCCAAGATATGGGGAATTATAATTCACCCCTCCACTTT.

This clonotype was observed at least ten times. CDR3 nucleotides: TGTGCCAGCAGCTCTCAGACAGGGTGGAACACCGGGGAGCTGTTTTTT. Its translation is CASSSQTGWNTGELFF. The chain recombines TRBV5-5 with TRBJ2-2, with 7 bases fitting TRBD1. The CDR3 consists of 16 residues. Germline CDR1 SGHKS, CDR2 YYEKEE (reference sequence). V lost 3 bases, J lost 1 base, and 6 bases stayed unmatched.

This clonotype was seen a few times. CDR3 sequence (DNA): TGTGCCATCAGTCCAAAATACGACTTAGAAGAGACCCAGTACTTC. The encoded protein is CAISPKYDLEETQYF. The chain carries TRBV10-3 and TRBJ2-5, with D uncertain. Looked up from germline, CDR1 is ENHRY and CDR2 is SYGVKD. The CDR3 contains 15 residues. Trimming cost V 5 bases and J 3 bases, with 16 bases left between them.

This clonotype was recorded at least ten times. The chain recombines TRBV9 with TRBJ1-5; D is perhaps TRBD1 (6 bases). Germline values: CDR1 SGDLS, CDR2 YYNGEE. This CDR3 region has 15 residues. Trimming pared 4 bases from V and 7 bases from J, leaving 18 bases between. The CDR3 region is CASSPGAMGVQPQHF. The CDR3 region has the DNA TGTGCCAGCAGCCCAGGGGCGATGGGGGTGCAGCCCCAGCATTTT.

In its sample, this clonotype was seen a few times. The CDR3 sequence: CASSSTGPSTDTQYF. DNA for the CDR3: TGTGCCAGCAGCTCGACAGGTCCTAGCACAGATACGCAGTATTTT. The J gene is TRBJ2-3, the V gene TRBV3-1, with D possibly being TRBD1 (6 bases). Germline-derived CDR1 and CDR2 are LGHDT and YNNKEL (reference sequence). CDR3 length equals 15 residues. Trimming pared 5 bases from V and 0 bases from J, leaving 12 bases between.

This clonotype was detected many times. The chain combines TRBV12-3 or TRBV12-4 with TRBJ2-1; D might be TRBD2 (5 bases). Trimming left V 3 bases short and J 5 bases short, with 14 bases between. The CDR3 runs to 15 residues. For the CDR3, the DNA is TGTGCCAGCAGTTTGAGGCGGGCCGGGCACAATGAGCAGTTCTTC. This sequence encodes CASSLRRAGHNEQFF.

This clonotype was found a few times. The chain uses TRBV20-1 and TRBJ1-5; D call uncertain. The CDR3 spans 13 residues. V was trimmed by 2 bases and J by 0 bases, leaving 5 bases between them. The germline CDR1 and CDR2 sequences are DFQATT and SNEGSKA (reference sequence). CDR3 in amino acids: CSARQDSNQPQHF. CDR3 bases: TGCAGTGCTAGACAGGATAGCAATCAGCCCCAGCATTTT.

A note on this clonotype: A much larger clone is a single base away; this may be a read error. This chain links TRBV20-1 with TRBJ2-4; D might be TRBD1 or TRBD2, each matching 5 bases. This CDR3 contains 15 residues. Germline-derived CDR1 and CDR2 are DFQATT and SNEGSKA (reference sequence). Deletions cut 0 bases from V and 8 bases from J, with 17 bases between. CDR3 sequence reads: CSARDDRDGKDIQYF. CDR3 coding DNA: TGCAGTGCTAGAGACGACCGGGACGGCAAGGACATTCAGTACTTC.